This T cell receptor beta chain came from a study of Graves' ophthalmopathy and Graves' hyperthyroidism (dated by TCRdb to the late 2010s). Regarding the complete study: Peripheral blood was collected at initial diagnosis, before any treatment. To tell Graves' ophthalmopathy apart from Graves' hyperthyroidism, and to predict which patients would progress to ophthalmopathy, the study relied on TCR beta repertoire signatures. In total, 135 blood samples were TCR-sequenced: 40 to 45 ophthalmopathy, around 75 hyperthyroidism and roughly 17 hyperthyroidism-to-ophthalmopathy patients. To explore V-J signatures distinguishing ophthalmopathy from hyperthyroidism, a discovery set of under 110 patients (43 ophthalmopathy, roughly 56 stable hyperthyroidism) was enrolled. The independent validation cohort included about 19 hyperthyroidism patients plus 17 patients who later progressed from hyperthyroidism to ophthalmopathy. T-cell repertoires of thyroid tissue and blood were compared in 5 or 6 hyperthyroidism patients. After sampling, hyperthyroidism patients received methimazole starting at 30 mg daily, and ophthalmopathy patients received high-dose intravenous methylprednisolone. General conclusions and limits of the study: Among expanded thyroid clonotypes with frequency above 0.001, most also showed up in blood, which suggests that blood repertoires may reflect the thyroid immune response. Ophthalmopathy was separated from stable hyperthyroidism by the 13-signature model with more than 85% sensitivity and 81% to 83% specificity in cross-validation and with 80%/75% in the test set. Sample size was not statistically predetermined, and group allocation was not concealed from the investigators. In validation, the model predicted ophthalmopathy progression with about 70% sensitivity and 72% to 80% specificity; roughly 11 predicted patients were CT-confirmed with GO in a median of approximately six months.

As encoded in the germline V gene (reference sequence), CDR1 is SEHNR while CDR2 is FQNEAQ. From cysteine to phenylalanine, the CDR3 is 15 amino acids long. The CDR3 DNA has 45 bases and is translated from base 1. V lost 3 bases and J lost 0 bases, and the count of bases not matched to a germline gene is 5. Ophthalmopathy patients had moderately to severely active disease, Clinical Activity Score of at least 3, NOSPECS grade of at least 4, and disease duration under 3 months. Patients with other autoimmune diseases, uncontrolled infections, pregnancy or lactation were excluded. Clinical symptoms, serum thyroxine, TRAb, thyroid ultrasound and orbital computed tomography formed the basis of the diagnosis. PBMCs were isolated from about 9.1 ml of fresh peripheral blood by Ficoll-Paque density gradient centrifugation. Total RNA was extracted using Trizol reagent, and RNA quality was checked on an Agilent 2100 Bioanalyzer.

The sample holds a few counts of this clonotype. Its antigen specificity is not known. No base quality information exists; no much larger clone differs at one position. For repertoire sequencing, the TCR beta CDR3 regions were amplified from RNA transcripts. The first round of RT-PCR was done with HTBI primers and the Qiagen OneStep RT-PCR kit, and was followed by a second round of multiplex PCR, then size selection and purification. Libraries were sequenced on an Illumina HiSeq2000 using paired-end 100 bp reads. The authors' analysis ran thus. SOAPnuke was used to process the reads, throwing out any read that had adapters, had uncalled bases, had a mean Phred below 15, or lacked an exact constant-primer or identifier match. COPE v1.2.5 was used to merge high-quality paired reads. Each unique nucleotide sequence was defined as a clonotype, and clonotypes were aligned to IMGT TRB V, D and J references with MiTCR v1.1. The analysis was limited to V-J combinations with a frequency above 0.0001, which together covered 99.2% of repertoires. For each V-J combination, a TCR clonal expansion and chaos score was defined as the ratio of F50 clonal expansion to chaos observed in the TCRdist matrix. Welch's t-statistics and random forest were used to reduce the features to 10 to 15 V-J combinations, which were then used as input to a naive Bayes classifier. Thyroid-blood repertoire similarity was quantified with the Morisita-Horn index. TCRdb ran its own pipeline on the public reads, namely fastp trimming at Q25 and MiXCR clone calling, and kept in-frame beta chains. Records with the same CDR3 protein are collapsed into one entry carrying the most frequent genes and DNA. None of the V and J calls come from the authors' own analysis; TCRdb made them. Recorded for this sample are about 740,000 distinct CDR3 sequences; around 40% of them occurred a single time. The top ten clonotypes cover approximately 46% of the sample.

This TCR was sampled from an adult man with Graves' ophthalmopathy. What was sequenced was peripheral blood. The chain uses TRBV7-9 and TRBJ2-7, and TRBD1 aligns with 7 junction nucleotides. The CDR3 corresponds to CASSFRSGGSYEQYF. The sequenced DNA: TGTGCCAGCAGCTTTCGTTCAGGGGGCTCCTACGAGCAGTACTTC.